Below, 27 T cell receptor beta chains from the same sample are listed, as sequenced in a study of spatial heterogeneity in lung cancer. This sample's time point: sample taken at primary tumor resection. TCRs were sequenced from unsorted whole RNA of tumor, nontumor lung or PBMC. In TCRdb, the 5' RACE reads were re-called with MiXCR into one record per CDR3 protein. The profile shows about 3,200 distinct CDR3 sequences, 40% to 50% of them singletons. This specimen was PBMCs, taken at surgery. The receptors were gathered from a male donor with early-stage non-small cell lung cancer.

V gene TRBV7-9 combines with J gene TRBJ2-1; 9 nucleotides align to TRBD2. Unmatched junction bases numbered 17, after V lost 1 base and J lost 7 bases. Germline V lookup: CDR1 SEHNR, CDR2 FQNEAQ (reference sequence). The CDR3 consists of 19 residues. The CDR3 is CASSLEPGTSGSYLNEQFF. DNA of the CDR3: TGTGCCAGCAGCTTAGAGCCCGGTACTAGCGGGTCATACTTGAATGAGCAGTTCTTC.

V usage is TRBV29-1 and J usage is TRBJ1-4, with 9 bases lining up with TRBD1. The CDR3 contains 15 residues. Germline assignment: CDR1 SQVTM and CDR2 ANQGSEA. The V segment lost 7 bases and the J segment 5 bases; nucleotides outside the gene matches: 11. In DNA, the CDR3 is TGCAGCGCTGTCCCGGGACAGGGTCGGAATGAAAAACTGTTTTTT. This encodes CSAVPGQGRNEKLFF.

This clonotype is labeled as medium-sized (0.01 to 0.1%). The V and J genes are TRBV6-2 or TRBV6-3 and TRBJ2-7; TRBD1 aligns across 8 bases. Germline V gene data show CDR1 as MNHEY and CDR2 as SVGEGT. The CDR3 extends over 16 amino acids. With V trimmed by 6 bases and J by 6 bases, 16 bases remained unmatched. As DNA, the CDR3 is TGTGCCAGCAGACCCTACTCGACAGGGGAAAAAGGCGAGCAGTACTTC. It is translated as CASRPYSTGEKGEQYF.

The genes are TRBV5-1 and TRBJ1-1, with D possibly matching TRBD1 (6 bases). Between the trimmed V and J ends, which lost 4 bases and 1 base, there was a span of 8 bases. CDR3 length: 13 amino acids. Looked up from germline, CDR1 is SGHRS and CDR2 is YFSETQ. Written as DNA, the CDR3 is TGCGCCAGCAGCCCGGGACAGAACACTGAAGCTTTCTTT. This translates into CASSPGQNTEAFF.

This chain joins TRBV4-2 and TRBJ2-7; 7 nucleotides agree with TRBD2. With V trimmed by 5 bases and J by 0 bases, 4 bases remained unmatched. The length of the CDR3 is 14 residues. CDR1 LGHNA and CDR2 YNFKEQ come from the germline V gene. CDR3 residues: CASSSTGGSYEQYF. In DNA, the CDR3 is TGTGCCAGCAGCTCCACGGGGGGCTCCTACGAGCAGTACTTC.

This clonotype occurred a few times. The chain recombines TRBV29-1 with TRBJ2-1, with 14 bases identical to TRBD2. Germline V gene data show CDR1 as SQVTM and CDR2 as ANQGSEA. The V gene end was trimmed by 8 bases and the J gene end by 9 bases; junction bases not matched to a gene: 9. The CDR3 spans 14 residues. The CDR3 DNA follows: TGCAGCACCCCCGGGACTAGCGGGAGTAGTGAGCAGTTCTTC. Encoded protein: CSTPGTSGSSEQFF.

The J gene is TRBJ2-7, the V gene TRBV28; no definite D call. The CDR3 runs to 13 residues. CDR1 is MDHEN, CDR2 SYDVKM, per germline. V lost 7 bases to trimming and J lost 2 bases, with 12 bases between them. The CDR3 reads CASTSNLPYEQYF. The CDR3 nucleotides are TGTGCCAGCACATCAAATCTACCCTACGAGCAGTACTTC.

This clonotype was recorded many times. The chain is built from TRBV6-2 or TRBV6-3 and TRBJ2-3; D is undetermined. Trimming took off 8 bases at V and 0 bases at J, with 12 bases between the two ends. CDR1 and CDR2 (germline): MNHEY, SVGEGT. CDR3 length: 14 amino acids. The CDR3 region has the DNA TGTGCCAGCTCCGTAGATGGAAGCACAGATACGCAGTATTTT. This encodes CASSVDGSTDTQYF.

The rearrangement links TRBV12-3 or TRBV12-4 to TRBJ2-2; no clear D gene. This CDR3 region has 15 residues. Trimming pared 6 bases from V and 5 bases from J, leaving 16 bases between. The CDR3 reads CASRLNSVGTGELFF. The CDR3, as DNA: TGTGCCAGCAGGCTGAATTCGGTGGGGACCGGGGAGCTGTTTTTT.

The rearrangement joins TRBV18 to TRBJ2-1, with D tentatively TRBD2 (6 bases). V dropped 1 base and J dropped 3 bases, with 16 bases sitting between them. CDR1 and CDR2 from the germline V gene are KGHSH and LQKENI. This CDR3 region has 17 residues. The CDR3 protein is CASSPQFGEVHYNEQFF. The CDR3 DNA reads as TGTGCCAGCTCACCACAGTTCGGGGAGGTTCACTACAATGAGCAGTTCTTC. Full variable domain (missing parts from reference TRBV18 and TRBJ2-1): NAGVMQNPRHLVRRRGQEARLRCSPMKGHSHVYWYRQLPEEGLKFMVYLQKENIIDESGMPKERFSAEFPKEGPSILRIQQVVRGDSAAYFCASSPQFGEVHYNEQFFGPGTRLTVL.

The chain employs TRBV6-1 and TRBJ2-3; D might be TRBD2 (7 bases). This CDR3 is 17 amino acids long. Trimming left V 8 bases short and J 2 bases short, with 23 bases between. Germline V gene data show CDR1 as MNHNS and CDR2 as SASEGT. CDR3 amino acids: CASRKPPTRGATDTQYF. The DNA for the CDR3 is TGTGCCAGCCGGAAGCCCCCCACCCGGGGGGCCACAGATACGCAGTATTTT.

The table lists this clonotype with a few counts. This rearrangement joins TRBV5-1 to TRBJ2-3, with a weak D call TRBD2 (7 bases). V shed 4 bases and J shed 2 bases, with 14 bases lying between them. The CDR3 loop spans 15 amino acids. Looked up from germline, CDR1 is SGHRS and CDR2 is YFSETQ. CDR3 amino acids: CASSPRGATTDTQYF. The CDR3, as DNA: TGCGCCAGCAGCCCCCGGGGGGCCACCACAGATACGCAGTATTTT.

The chain carries TRBV9 and TRBJ2-2; no definite D call. CDR3 length: 14 amino acids. With 0 bases removed from V and 4 bases from J, the gap between germline ends came to 7 bases. CDR1 and CDR2 (germline): SGDLS, YYNGEE. CDR3 DNA sequence: TGTGCCAGCAGCGTAGTGGGCAGCACCGGGGAGCTGTTTTTT. This codes for CASSVVGSTGELFF.

This clonotype qualifies as medium-sized. The V gene is TRBV20-1, the J gene TRBJ2-1; 7 positions agree with TRBD1. V was pared by 2 bases and J by 5 bases, with 6 bases of the junction left unmatched. Germline CDR1 DFQATT, CDR2 SNEGSKA (reference sequence). CDR3 length: 14 residues. The CDR3 loop reads CSARTNRGNNEQFF. The CDR3 coding sequence is TGCAGTGCTAGAACTAACAGGGGCAACAATGAGCAGTTCTTC.

By proportion, this clonotype is medium-sized (0.01 to 0.1%). The chain carries TRBV7-8 and TRBJ2-5; 7 positions agree with TRBD2. V lost 4 bases and J lost 5; bases outside the gene matches: 13. The germline CDR1 and CDR2 sequences are SGHVS and FQNEAQ. The CDR3 covers 16 residues. CDR3 protein: CASSSILSSGGETQYF. CDR3 nucleotide sequence: TGTGCCAGCAGCTCGATCCTTTCTAGCGGCGGCGAGACCCAGTACTTC. The full variable domain, completed using reference TRBV7-8 and TRBJ2-5, is GAGVSQSPRYKVAKRGQDVALRCDPISGHVSLFWYQQALGQGPEFLTYFQNEAQLDKSGLPSDRFFAERPEGSVSTLKIQRTQQEDSAVYLCASSSILSSGGETQYFGPGTRLLVL.

The rearrangement joins TRBV20-1 to TRBJ2-1; tentative D call: TRBD2 (5 bases). This CDR3 has 16 residues. Trimming removed 3 bases at V and 0 bases at J, with 15 bases between. Germline loops: CDR1 DFQATT, CDR2 SNEGSKA (reference sequence). The CDR3 loop is CSARRSGSNSYNEQFF. In nucleotides, the CDR3 is TGCAGTGCTAGGAGGAGCGGTAGTAACTCCTACAATGAGCAGTTCTTC.

This chain connects TRBV13 to TRBJ2-1; TRBD1 aligns across 11 bases. The CDR3 loop spans 16 amino acids. With V trimmed by 3 bases and J by 5 bases, 6 bases remained unmatched. Germline CDR1 reads PRHDT; CDR2 reads FYEKMQ (reference sequence). The CDR3 spells CASSFHPGQGDNEQFF. For the CDR3, the DNA is TGTGCCAGCAGCTTCCACCCGGGACAGGGGGACAATGAGCAGTTCTTC.

The V call is TRBV2, the J call TRBJ2-1; D is undetermined. Per the germline V gene, CDR1 is SNHLY and CDR2 is FYNNEI. The V end lost 3 bases, the J end lost 7 bases, and 16 bases lay between the germline ends. The CDR3 extends over 15 amino acids. DNA of the CDR3: TGTGCCAGCAGTGATAACGCGGCCTCTTGGAATGAGCAGTTCTTC. The encoded protein is CASSDNAASWNEQFF.

CDR3 protein: CASSPVSGNEQFF. For the CDR3, the DNA is TGTGCCAGCAGCCCCGTGAGTGGCAATGAGCAGTTCTTC. This chain links TRBV11-2 with TRBJ2-1; D is unresolved. Trimming took 5 bases from V and 6 from J, leaving 11 bases between them. From germline, CDR1 is SGHAT and CDR2 FQNNGV. The CDR3 spans 13 residues.

The J gene is TRBJ2-5, the V gene TRBV11-2; D unclear. The CDR3 is 15 residues long. V dropped 9 bases and J dropped 2 bases, with 19 bases sitting between them. Germline V CDR1 and CDR2: SGHAT, FQNNGV. CDR3 bases: TGTGCCAGTAGCCCACCTCCCGGCAGACAAGAGACCCAGTACTTC. The encoded protein is CASSPPPGRQETQYF.

This chain uses TRBV20-1 with TRBJ2-2; TRBD2 agrees at 11 bases. V trimming: 3 bases; J trimming: 3 bases; junction bases outside the gene matches: 9. The CDR3 contains 17 residues. The germline CDR1 and CDR2 sequences are DFQATT and SNEGSKA (reference sequence). CDR3 amino acids: CSARRLAGSRDTGELFF. The CDR3 DNA follows: TGCAGTGCTAGGAGACTAGCGGGATCCCGGGACACCGGGGAGCTGTTTTTT.

This clonotype has just a few counts. The rearrangement uses TRBV20-1 and TRBJ2-2; 16 bases are shared with TRBD2. CDR1 and CDR2 from the germline V gene are DFQATT and SNEGSKA (reference sequence). The CDR3 spans 17 residues. V was clipped by 5 bases and J by 6 bases; unmatched bases: 9. In DNA, the CDR3 is TGCAGTGCTCACTCCGGGACTAGCGGGAGGGCCCCCGGGGAGCTGTTTTTT. Translating gives CSAHSGTSGRAPGELFF.

CDR3 loop: CAITGTSGLANTGELFF. The CDR3 coding sequence is TGTGCCATCACGGGGACTAGCGGTCTCGCGAACACCGGGGAGCTGTTTTTT. This chain connects TRBV10-3 to TRBJ2-2, with 11 bases identical to TRBD2. Germline CDR1 reads ENHRY; CDR2 reads SYGVKD. V lost 7 bases, J lost 0 bases, and 7 bases stayed unmatched. The CDR3 totals 17 residues.

This chain joins TRBV7-9 and TRBJ2-1; 9 positions match TRBD1. In germline, CDR1 is SEHNR, CDR2 FQNEAQ (reference sequence). The CDR3 extends over 18 amino acids. The V segment lost 4 bases and the J segment 3 bases; nucleotides outside the gene matches: 13. The CDR3 reads CASSSGQGPGTNYNEQFF. The CDR3 DNA follows: TGTGCCAGCAGCTCGGGACAGGGACCCGGGACCAACTACAATGAGCAGTTCTTC.

The V call is TRBV29-1, the J call TRBJ2-3; possibly TRBD1 or TRBD2 for D (5 bases each). The V and J ends lost 6 bases and 1 base respectively, with 17 bases between them. Germline V gene data show CDR1 as SQVTM and CDR2 as ANQGSEA. The CDR3 loop spans 15 amino acids. The CDR3 here is CSVGRPNRGTDTQYF. The CDR3 DNA reads as TGCAGCGTGGGACGCCCCAACCGGGGCACAGATACGCAGTATTTT.

This clonotype was picked up many times. J is TRBJ2-5 and V is TRBV7-2, with TRBD2 identical over 9 bases. The length of the CDR3 is 14 residues. V lost 1 base to trimming and J lost 4 bases; unmatched junction nucleotides: 1. The germline gives CDR1 SGHTA, CDR2 FQGNSA. The CDR3 sequence: CASSLELAGETQYF. CDR3 in DNA: TGTGCCAGCAGCTTAGAACTAGCGGGAGAGACCCAGTACTTC.

The rearrangement uses TRBV7-2 and TRBJ2-3, with TRBD2 identical over 8 bases. The CDR3 runs 16 residues. Trimming removed 1 base from V and 2 bases from J; junction bases left unmatched: 5. CDR1 and CDR2 from the germline V gene are SGHTA and FQGNSA. The CDR3 reads CASSLVGLGVTDTQYF. The CDR3 DNA sequence: TGTGCCAGCAGCTTAGTGGGACTAGGAGTCACAGATACGCAGTATTTT.